This T cell receptor beta chain was observed in a study of T cell repertoires in cytomegalovirus infection. About this clonotype itself: Antigen: not known.

TCRdb passed the reads through MiXCR, listing each CDR3 protein once. The table records about 700,000 distinct CDR3 sequences, approximately 33% of them present only once. The TCR was taken from a human donor in good health (CMV status not recorded). Some clones in this sample may be carry-over from other donors' samples. The material was cultured PBMCs, obtained from culture after CMV antigen stimulation.

CDR3 sequence (DNA): TGTGCCAGCAGTCGGACAGGGGGCTGGGAGACCCAGTACTTC. This encodes CASSRTGGWETQYF. The chain has TRBV6-2 or TRBV6-3 and TRBJ2-5; 11 bases map to TRBD1. V lost 5 bases to trimming and J lost 5 bases; unmatched junction nucleotides: 4. The CDR3 extends over 14 amino acids. Germline values: CDR1 MNHEY, CDR2 SVGEGT.